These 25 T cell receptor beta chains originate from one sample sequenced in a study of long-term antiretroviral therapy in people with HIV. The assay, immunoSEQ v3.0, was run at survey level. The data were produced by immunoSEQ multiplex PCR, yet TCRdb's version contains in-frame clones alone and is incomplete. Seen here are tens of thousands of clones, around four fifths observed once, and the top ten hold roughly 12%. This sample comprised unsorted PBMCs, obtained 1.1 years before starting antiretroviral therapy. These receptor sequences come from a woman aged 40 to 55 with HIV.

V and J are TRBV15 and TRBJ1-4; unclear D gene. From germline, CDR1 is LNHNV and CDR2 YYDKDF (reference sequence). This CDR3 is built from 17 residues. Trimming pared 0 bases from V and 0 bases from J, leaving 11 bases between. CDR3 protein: CATSRDLLGATNEKLFF. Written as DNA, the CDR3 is TGTGCCACCAGCAGAGATCTGCTCGGTGCAACTAATGAAAAACTGTTTTTT.

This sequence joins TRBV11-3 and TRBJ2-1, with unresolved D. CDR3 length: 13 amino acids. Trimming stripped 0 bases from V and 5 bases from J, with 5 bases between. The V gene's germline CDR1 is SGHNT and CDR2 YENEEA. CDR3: CASSLDRHNEQFF. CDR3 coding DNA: TGTGCCAGCAGCTTAGATCGGCACAATGAGCAGTTCTTC.

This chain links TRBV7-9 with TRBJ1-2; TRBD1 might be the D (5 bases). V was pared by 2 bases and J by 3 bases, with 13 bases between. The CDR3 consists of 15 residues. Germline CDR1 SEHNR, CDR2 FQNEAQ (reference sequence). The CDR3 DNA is TGTGCCAGCAGCTTATCATCGGGGGGAGACTATGGCTACACCTTC. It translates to CASSLSSGGDYGYTF.

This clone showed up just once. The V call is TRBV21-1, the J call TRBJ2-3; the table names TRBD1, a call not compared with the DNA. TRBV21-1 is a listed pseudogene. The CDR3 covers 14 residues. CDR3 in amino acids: CASSKEGRRDSLYF. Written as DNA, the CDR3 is TGTGCCAGCAGCAAAGAGGGTAGGCGGGACAGTTTGTATTTT.

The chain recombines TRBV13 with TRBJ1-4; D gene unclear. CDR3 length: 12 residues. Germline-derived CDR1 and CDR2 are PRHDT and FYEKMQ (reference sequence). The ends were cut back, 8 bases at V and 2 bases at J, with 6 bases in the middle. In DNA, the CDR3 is TGTGCCAGCCGTCGGACTAATGAAAAACTGTTTTTT. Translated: CASRRTNEKLFF.

The CDR3 DNA sequence: TGTGCCAGCAGCCTGGGTGGAATTTACAATGAGCAGTTCTTC. This sequence encodes CASSLGGIYNEQFF. This chain joins TRBV11-3 and TRBJ2-1; no reliable D call. There are 14 residues in the CDR3. Germline CDR1 reads SGHNT; CDR2 reads YENEEA. The V end was cut by 5 bases, the J end by 4 bases, with 12 bases between.

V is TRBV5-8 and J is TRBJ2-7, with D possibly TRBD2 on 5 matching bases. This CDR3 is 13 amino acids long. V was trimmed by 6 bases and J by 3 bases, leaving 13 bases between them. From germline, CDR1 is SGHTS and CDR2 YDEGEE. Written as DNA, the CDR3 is TGTGCCAGCACCGTCCTTGAGGGCTACGAGCAGTACTTC. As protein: CASTVLEGYEQYF.

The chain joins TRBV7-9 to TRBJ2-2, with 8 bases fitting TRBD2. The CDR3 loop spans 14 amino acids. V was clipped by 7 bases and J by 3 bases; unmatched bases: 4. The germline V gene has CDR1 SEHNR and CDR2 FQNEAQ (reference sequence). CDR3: CASKAGGYTGELFF. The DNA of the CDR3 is TGTGCCAGCAAGGCGGGGGGATACACCGGGGAGCTGTTTTTT. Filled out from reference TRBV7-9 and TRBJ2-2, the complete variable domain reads DTGVSQNPRHKITKRGQNVTFRCDPISEHNRLYWYRQTLGQGPEFLTYFQNEAQLEKSRLLSDRFSAERPKGSFSTLEIQRTEQGDSAMYLCASKAGGYTGELFFGEGSRLTVL.

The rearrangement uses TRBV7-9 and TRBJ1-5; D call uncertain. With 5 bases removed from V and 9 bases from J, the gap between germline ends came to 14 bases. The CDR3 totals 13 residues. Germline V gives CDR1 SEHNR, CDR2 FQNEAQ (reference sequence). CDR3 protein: CASSDNLSPPQHF. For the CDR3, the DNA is TGTGCCAGCAGCGACAATCTATCGCCGCCCCAGCATTTT.

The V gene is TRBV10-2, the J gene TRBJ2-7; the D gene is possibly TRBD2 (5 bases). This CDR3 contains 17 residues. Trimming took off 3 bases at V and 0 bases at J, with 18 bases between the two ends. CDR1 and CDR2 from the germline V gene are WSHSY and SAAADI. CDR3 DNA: TGCGCCAGCAGTGATCTGGGATCGGGAATCAGCTCCTACGAGCAGTACTTC. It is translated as CASSDLGSGISSYEQYF.

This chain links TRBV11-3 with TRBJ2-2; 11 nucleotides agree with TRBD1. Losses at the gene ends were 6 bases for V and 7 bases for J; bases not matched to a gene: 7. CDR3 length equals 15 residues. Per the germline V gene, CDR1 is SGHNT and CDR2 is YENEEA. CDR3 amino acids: CASRSDRGHSGELFF. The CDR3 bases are TGTGCCAGCAGATCGGACAGGGGGCACAGCGGGGAGCTGTTTTTT.

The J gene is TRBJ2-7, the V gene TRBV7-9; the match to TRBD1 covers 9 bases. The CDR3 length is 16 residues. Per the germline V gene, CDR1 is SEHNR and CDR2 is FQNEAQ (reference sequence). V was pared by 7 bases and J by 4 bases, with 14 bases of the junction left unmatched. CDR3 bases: TGTGCCAGCACCCGACCCTCCGGGACAGGGAATTACGAGCAGTACTTC. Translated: CASTRPSGTGNYEQYF.

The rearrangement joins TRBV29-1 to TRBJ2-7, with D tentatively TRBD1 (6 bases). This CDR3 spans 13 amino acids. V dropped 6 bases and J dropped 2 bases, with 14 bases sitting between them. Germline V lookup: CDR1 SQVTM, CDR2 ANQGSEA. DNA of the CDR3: TGCAGCGTCTTTGGCAGGGGTACCTACGAGCAGTACTTC. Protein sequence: CSVFGRGTYEQYF.

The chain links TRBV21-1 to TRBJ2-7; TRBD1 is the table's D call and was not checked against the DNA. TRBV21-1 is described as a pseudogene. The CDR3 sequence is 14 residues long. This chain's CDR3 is CARDRRGRLYEQYF. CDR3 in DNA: TGTGCCAGAGATCGCAGGGGGCGCCTATACGAGCAGTACTTC.

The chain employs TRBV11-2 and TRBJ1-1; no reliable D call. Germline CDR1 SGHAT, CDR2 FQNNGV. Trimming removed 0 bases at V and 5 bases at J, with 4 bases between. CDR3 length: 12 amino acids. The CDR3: CASSLDGTEAFF. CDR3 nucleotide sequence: TGTGCCAGCAGCTTAGACGGGACTGAAGCTTTCTTT.

The CDR3 loop is CAISPGQGLGSTDTQYF. Here the CDR3 DNA reads TGTGCCATCAGCCCGGGGCAGGGATTAGGAAGCACAGATACGCAGTATTTT. The chain employs TRBV10-3 and TRBJ2-3; D might be TRBD1 or TRBD2, each matching 5 bases. Trimming removed 6 bases from V and 0 bases from J, with 19 bases in between. CDR1 and CDR2 from the germline V gene are ENHRY and SYGVKD. The CDR3 runs 17 residues.

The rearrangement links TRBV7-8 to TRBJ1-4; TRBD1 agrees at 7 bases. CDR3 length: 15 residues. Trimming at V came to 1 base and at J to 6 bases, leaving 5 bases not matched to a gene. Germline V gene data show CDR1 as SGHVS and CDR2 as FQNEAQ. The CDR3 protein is CASSLEGQPYEKLFF. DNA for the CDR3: TGTGCCAGCAGCTTAGAGGGACAGCCTTATGAAAAACTGTTTTTT.

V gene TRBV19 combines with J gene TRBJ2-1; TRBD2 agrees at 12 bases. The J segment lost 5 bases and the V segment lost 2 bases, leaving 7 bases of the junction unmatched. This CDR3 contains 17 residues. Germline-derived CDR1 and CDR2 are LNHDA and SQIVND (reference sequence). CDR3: CASSISLRTSGNNEQFF. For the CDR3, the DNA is TGTGCCAGTAGTATATCCCTCCGGACTAGCGGGAACAATGAGCAGTTCTTC.

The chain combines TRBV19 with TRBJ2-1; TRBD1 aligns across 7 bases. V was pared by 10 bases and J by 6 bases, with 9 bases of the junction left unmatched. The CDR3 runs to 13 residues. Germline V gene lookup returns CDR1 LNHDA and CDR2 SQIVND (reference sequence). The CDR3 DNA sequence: TGTGCCACGACCGGGACAGAAGGCAATGAGCAGTTCTTC. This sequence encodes CATTGTEGNEQFF.

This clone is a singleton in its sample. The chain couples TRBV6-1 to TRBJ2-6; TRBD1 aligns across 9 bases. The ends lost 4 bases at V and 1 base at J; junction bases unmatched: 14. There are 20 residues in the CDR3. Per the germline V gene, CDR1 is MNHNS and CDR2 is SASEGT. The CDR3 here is CASSGTGGRVVGSGANVLTF. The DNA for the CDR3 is TGTGCCAGCAGTGGAACAGGGGGCAGAGTTGTTGGGTCTGGGGCCAACGTCCTGACTTTC.

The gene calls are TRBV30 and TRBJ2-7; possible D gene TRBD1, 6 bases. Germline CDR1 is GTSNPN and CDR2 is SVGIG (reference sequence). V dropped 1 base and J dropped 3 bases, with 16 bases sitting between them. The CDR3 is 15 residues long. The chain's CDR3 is CAWSESSGRGYEQYF. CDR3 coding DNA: TGTGCCTGGAGTGAGAGCTCGGGCAGGGGCTACGAGCAGTACTTC.

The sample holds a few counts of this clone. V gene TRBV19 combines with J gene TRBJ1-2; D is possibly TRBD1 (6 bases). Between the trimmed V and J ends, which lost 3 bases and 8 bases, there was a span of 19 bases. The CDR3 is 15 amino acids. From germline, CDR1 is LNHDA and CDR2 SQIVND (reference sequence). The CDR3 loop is CASSIQQGLEYGYTF. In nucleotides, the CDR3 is TGTGCCAGTAGTATCCAACAGGGTTTGGAGTACGGCTACACCTTC.

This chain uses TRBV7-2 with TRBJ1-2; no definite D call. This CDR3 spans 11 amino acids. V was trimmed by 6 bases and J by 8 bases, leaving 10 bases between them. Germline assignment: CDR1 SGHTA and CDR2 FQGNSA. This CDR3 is CASSSQRGYTF. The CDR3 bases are TGTGCCAGCAGTTCCCAGAGAGGCTACACCTTC. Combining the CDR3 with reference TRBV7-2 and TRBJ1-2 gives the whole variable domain GAGVSQSPSNKVTEKGKDVELRCDPISGHTALYWYRQSLGQGLEFLIYFQGNSAPDKSGLPSDRFSAERTGGSVSTLTIQRTQQEDSAVYLCASSSQRGYTFGSGTRLTVV.

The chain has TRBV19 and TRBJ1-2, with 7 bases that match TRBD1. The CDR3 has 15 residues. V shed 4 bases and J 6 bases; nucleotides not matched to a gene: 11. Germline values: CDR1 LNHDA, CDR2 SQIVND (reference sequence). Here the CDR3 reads CASSTLQGRTDGYTF. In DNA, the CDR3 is TGTGCCAGTAGTACCCTACAGGGGAGGACGGATGGCTACACCTTC.

The CDR3 protein is CASSYPPGSKNTEAFF. In nucleotides, the CDR3 is TGTGCCAGCAGTTACCCACCGGGGTCGAAGAACACTGAAGCTTTCTTT. This chain joins TRBV6-5 and TRBJ1-1, with unresolved D. CDR3 length: 16 residues. The V end was cut by 2 bases, the J end by 1 base, with 14 bases between. Per the germline V gene, CDR1 is MNHEY and CDR2 is SVGAGI.